A selection of T cell receptor beta chains follows, all from one sample in a study of cytomegalovirus exposure and HLA in healthy donors. Repertoires were generated with immunoSEQ multiplex PCR, while TCRdb's copy carries only in-frame clones and drops some. The data contain approximately 180,000 clones, about 76% of them singletons. Sample: PBMCs. These receptors were obtained from a woman aged 45-59 years in good health and CMV-seronegative. The CDR3 runs from the conserved cysteine through the conserved F or W. A D gene is named only where the DNA matches it firmly. Clone sizes are given selectively: once, few, many, or a class where the clone is expanded.

clone size	V gene	J gene	D gene	CDR3 DNA	CDR3 protein
.	TRBV27	TRBJ2-1	.	TGTGCCAGCAGTAAGGGGCTGCCTCCTGAGAATGAGCAGTTCTTC	CASSKGLPPENEQFF
.	TRBV19	TRBJ2-1	TRBD2	TGTGCCAGTAGTATGGCTCGGCTAGCGGGTATCCACTCCTACAATGAGCAGTTCTTC	CASSMARLAGIHSYNEQFF
.	TRBV11-3	TRBJ2-5	TRBD2	TGTGCCAGCAGTCACACAAATCTAGCGGGAGGGATTCAAGAGACCCAGTACTTC	CASSHTNLAGGIQETQYF
.	TRBV7-9	TRBJ1-1	.	TGTGCCAGTGGGGGGATAACAAAGAACACTGAAGCTTTCTTT	CASGGITKNTEAFF
.	TRBV6-5	TRBJ1-1	.	TGTGCCAGCAGACGCCGGGAGCCAATGAACACTGAAGCTTTCTTT	CASRRREPMNTEAFF
.	TRBV28	TRBJ1-1	.	TGTGCCAGCAGTAGTTCAAAGGGAACAGGGTGGGTCACTGAAGCTTTCTTT	CASSSSKGTGWVTEAFF
.	TRBV5-6	TRBJ1-2	.	TGTGCCAGCAGCTTGTCGGGGGTTCGCTATGGCTACACCTTC	CASSLSGVRYGYTF
.	TRBV29-1	TRBJ2-4	TRBD2	TGCAGCGTTGAAGCCCCCCATCCAACACGGGGAGGGGCAAACATTCAGTACTTC	CSVEAPHPTRGGANIQYF
.	TRBV4-2	TRBJ2-5	.	TGTGCCAGCAGCCAAGATCACACAAAACATAAAGAGACCCAGTACTTC	CASSQDHTKHKETQYF
.	TRBV9	TRBJ1-1	.	TGTGCCAGCAGCGTAGCCGGGGTGAACACTGAAGCTTTCTTT	CASSVAGVNTEAFF
once	TRBV19	TRBJ1-2	TRBD1	TGTGCCAGTAGTATGCGGACAGGGGCGATCTATGGCTACACCTTC	CASSMRTGAIYGYTF
.	TRBV7-9	TRBJ1-2	TRBD1	TGTGCCAGCAGCTTCTTGCCCAGACAGGGGGCGCGGCCTGGCTACACCTTC	CASSFLPRQGARPGYTF
.	TRBV4-1	TRBJ2-1	TRBD2	TGCGCCAGCAGCCCGCGACTAGCGAACCGGCGGGATGAGCAGTTCTTC	CASSPRLANRRDEQFF
.	TRBV6-1	TRBJ1-5	.	TGTGCCAGCAAGCAGGGGCGCTATAGCAATCAGCCCCAGCATTTT	CASKQGRYSNQPQHF
few	TRBV5-1	TRBJ1-1	.	TGCGCCAGCAGCTTGGCCGTTTCACTCACTGAAGCTTTCTTT	CASSLAVSLTEAFF
.	TRBV10-3	TRBJ2-7	.	TGTGCCATCAAGGGGGTTGAAGGAATGGGATACGAGCAGTACTTC	CAIKGVEGMGYEQYF
.	TRBV7-2	TRBJ2-6	TRBD1	TGTGCCAGCAGCTTAGTGGGGACAGGGGCGGGCTCTGGGGCCAACGTCCTGACTTTC	CASSLVGTGAGSGANVLTF
.	TRBV6-7	TRBJ1-4	TRBD1	TGTGCCAGCAGGGCCGGGACAGTCAATGAAAAACTGTTTTTT	CASRAGTVNEKLFF
.	TRBV18	TRBJ2-2	.	TGTGCCAGCTCACCAGACATACCAACCGGGGAGCTGTTTTTT	CASSPDIPTGELFF
.	TRBV5-1	TRBJ1-1	.	TGCGCCAGCAGCTTTAAGCCGAACACTGAAGCTTTCTTT	CASSFKPNTEAFF
.	TRBV6-5	TRBJ2-3	TRBD2	TGTGCCAGCAGCAAGGGACTAGCGGGCACAGATACGCAGTATTTT	CASSKGLAGTDTQYF
.	TRBV5-1	TRBJ2-3	TRBD1	TGCGCCAGCAACGAGAGGTCCGGGACAGGGGTTCAGAATACGCAGTATTTT	CASNERSGTGVQNTQYF